These 31 T cell receptor beta chains share one sample of origin, sequenced in a study of blood T cell repertoires in COVID-19. Data came from immunoSEQ multiplex PCR; TCRdb stores just in-frame clones and leaves some out. The data contain about 63,000 clones, around 80% of them singletons. Material for sequencing was peripheral blood. These receptors came from a human donor in a cohort sampled during active COVID-19.

Here the CDR3 reads CASRRLRDRQETQYF. The DNA of the CDR3 is TGTGCCAGCAGAAGACTCCGGGACAGACAAGAGACCCAGTACTTC. The V call is TRBV7-6, the J call TRBJ2-5, with 7 bases aligning to TRBD1. The germline V gene encodes CDR1 SGHVS and CDR2 FNYEAQ. The CDR3 is 15 residues long. J was trimmed by 2 bases and V by 6 bases; bases with no gene match: 9.

The V gene is TRBV6-5, the J gene TRBJ2-7, with D maybe TRBD2 (6 bases). The CDR3 length is 12 residues. Deletions cut 10 bases from V and 4 bases from J, with 14 bases between. CDR1 is MNHEY, CDR2 SVGAGI, per germline. CDR3 DNA sequence: TGTGCCACCCGGGGAGGCCATTACGAGCAGTACTTC. It translates to CATRGGHYEQYF.

This clone was seen just once. The chain carries TRBV30 and TRBJ2-2, with D tentatively TRBD2 (6 bases). The CDR3 contains 14 residues. Germline loops: CDR1 GTSNPN, CDR2 SVGIG (reference sequence). Between the trimmed V and J ends, which lost 7 bases and 6 bases, there was a span of 18 bases. The CDR3 DNA reads as TGTGCCTTTCCGTCAGCGGGTTGGGCCGGGGAGCTGTTTTTT. It yields the protein CAFPSAGWAGELFF.

This clone was seen just once. The CDR3 here is CASRREASGRYADTQYF. CDR3 nucleotide sequence: TGTGCCAGCAGGAGGGAGGCTAGCGGGAGATATGCAGATACGCAGTATTTT. This chain links TRBV2 with TRBJ2-3, with 10 bases aligning to TRBD2. Trimming removed 6 bases from V and 4 bases from J; junction bases left unmatched: 13. The CDR3 length is 17 residues. Germline V gene sequence: CDR1 SNHLY, CDR2 FYNNEI.

V is TRBV30 and J is TRBJ1-1; D uncertain. The CDR3 is 12 amino acids. Germline CDR1 GTSNPN, CDR2 SVGIG (reference sequence). V shed 0 bases and J shed 4 bases, with 6 bases lying between them. CDR3 sequence: CAWSVRSTEAFF. The CDR3 DNA sequence: TGTGCCTGGAGTGTACGTAGCACTGAAGCTTTCTTT.

This chain joins TRBV7-2 and TRBJ2-5, with 7 positions matching TRBD2. The CDR3 is 17 residues long. The V gene's germline CDR1 is SGHTA and CDR2 FQGNSA. With V trimmed by 4 bases and J by 7 bases, 18 bases remained unmatched. This CDR3 reads CASSSGRGGVTVSTQYF. CDR3 bases: TGTGCCAGCAGCTCCGGCCGCGGGGGTGTGACAGTATCGACCCAGTACTTC.

This chain connects TRBV7-2 to TRBJ1-1; D unclear. CDR1 and CDR2 (germline): SGHTA, FQGNSA. Trimming took off 1 base at V and 2 bases at J, with 14 bases between the two ends. The length of the CDR3 is 16 residues. This CDR3 is CASSLDSRPPNTEAFF. CDR3 sequence (DNA): TGTGCCAGCAGCTTAGACAGCCGACCTCCTAACACTGAAGCTTTCTTT.

This clone occurred once. This rearrangement joins TRBV19 to TRBJ2-1, with D perhaps matching TRBD1 (5 bases). Germline assignment: CDR1 LNHDA and CDR2 SQIVND (reference sequence). The CDR3 has 17 amino acids. Trimming stripped 3 bases from V and 12 bases from J, with 27 bases between. DNA for the CDR3: TGTGCCAGTAGTATGGGAATGGAGACAGCCGAACCCCAAGTGCAGTTCTTC. The encoded protein is CASSMGMETAEPQVQFF.

This clone was seen only once. The rearrangement joins TRBV7-8 to TRBJ1-5, with 7 bases aligning to TRBD1. Germline trimming cut 1 base from V and 3 bases from J; bases unmatched to any gene: 9. This CDR3 spans 17 amino acids. The germline gives CDR1 SGHVS, CDR2 FQNEAQ. CDR3 nucleotides: TGTGCCAGCAGCTTAGGGGTTTTGGGGACAGTCAATCAGCCCCAGCATTTT. Its translation: CASSLGVLGTVNQPQHF.

The chain links TRBV3-1 (or the pseudogene TRBV3-2) to TRBJ1-2; D is possibly TRBD1 (6 bases). Germline CDR1 LGHDT, CDR2 YNNKEL (reference sequence). This CDR3 contains 17 residues. The V end lost 0 bases, the J end lost 7 bases, and 21 bases lay between the germline ends. The CDR3, as DNA: TGTGCCAGCAGCCAAGATTTTGGGCTCCAGGGGATCTCTGGCTACACCTTC. Translation: CASSQDFGLQGISGYTF.

The rearrangement joins TRBV4-1 to TRBJ2-7; 11 bases are a match to TRBD2. The germline CDR1 and CDR2 sequences are MGHRA and YSYEKL. The V gene end was trimmed by 0 bases and the J gene end by 2 bases; junction bases not matched to a gene: 9. There are 18 residues in the CDR3. In nucleotides, the CDR3 is TGCGCCAGCAGCCAAGATCGGTCTAGCGGGGGGTTAACCTACGAGCAGTACTTC. Encoded protein: CASSQDRSSGGLTYEQYF.

CDR3 DNA: TGTGCCACCAGCAGAGATGGACGGCGGGGGGCTTTCTTT. It translates to CATSRDGRRGAFF. The chain couples TRBV15 to TRBJ1-1, with D possibly TRBD1 on 5 matching bases. The CDR3 is 13 amino acids. The V and J ends lost 0 bases and 11 bases respectively, with 13 bases between them. CDR1 is LNHNV, CDR2 YYDKDF, per germline (reference sequence).

This clone was seen a handful of times. The chain combines TRBV4-2 with TRBJ1-3, with 10 bases that match TRBD1. With 1 base clipped from V and 4 bases from J, the junction kept 4 bases outside the gene matches. CDR1 and CDR2 from the germline V gene are LGHNA and YNFKEQ. The CDR3 contains 16 residues. The CDR3 sequence is CASSQGPGQGGNTIYF. CDR3 coding DNA: TGTGCCAGCAGCCAAGGACCGGGACAGGGGGGAAACACCATATATTTT.

The J gene is TRBJ2-7, the V gene TRBV5-1; TRBD2 matches 8 bases. J was trimmed by 4 bases and V by 4 bases; bases with no gene match: 4. The CDR3 is 13 amino acids. Germline lookup yields CDR1 SGHRS and CDR2 YFSETQ. The CDR3 DNA is TGCGCCAGCAGCCCGGGACTAGGGTACGAGCAGTACTTC. Its protein is CASSPGLGYEQYF.

The chain joins TRBV5-4 to TRBJ2-2, with TRBD1 identical over 9 bases. Germline CDR1 reads SGHNT; CDR2 reads YYREEE (reference sequence). V lost 4 bases to trimming and J lost 4 bases; unmatched junction nucleotides: 8. The CDR3 is 16 residues long. The CDR3 reads CASSRQGVGGTGELFF. In DNA form, the CDR3 reads TGTGCCAGCAGCCGACAGGGGGTGGGGGGCACCGGGGAGCTGTTTTTT. Variable domain in full (rest from reference TRBV5-4 and TRBJ2-2): ETGVTQSPTHLIKTRGQQVTLRCSSQSGHNTVSWYQQALGQGPQFIFQYYREEENGRGNFPPRFSGLQFPNYSSELNVNALELDDSALYLCASSRQGVGGTGELFFGEGSRLTVL.

The chain uses TRBV6-1 and TRBJ1-2; no clear D. V lost 3 bases to trimming and J lost 8 bases, with 22 bases between them. Germline V gene sequence: CDR1 MNHNS, CDR2 SASEGT. This CDR3 has 16 amino acids. CDR3 nucleotides: TGTGCCAGCAGTGATCACCCGGCCCGGCTCGACTGGGGCTACACCTTC. It specifies CASSDHPARLDWGYTF.

V usage is TRBV9 and J usage is TRBJ1-2, with 8 bases fitting TRBD1. V lost 5 bases and J lost 4; bases outside the gene matches: 7. This CDR3 is built from 14 residues. CDR1 SGDLS and CDR2 YYNGEE come from the germline V gene. CDR3 DNA sequence: TGTGCCAGCAGGAAGACAGGGGAGGGCTATGGCTACACCTTC. Its translation: CASRKTGEGYGYTF.

DNA of the CDR3: TGTGCCAGCAGTTTACCCCCCCTATCTGAAGCTTTCTTT. Amino acids: CASSLPPLSEAFF. V gene TRBV28 combines with J gene TRBJ1-1; the D is unclear. The length of the CDR3 is 13 residues. Germline V gene sequence: CDR1 MDHEN, CDR2 SYDVKM. V was trimmed by 2 bases and J by 6 bases, leaving 10 bases between them.

V gene TRBV19 combines with J gene TRBJ1-1, with 10 bases aligning to TRBD1. The germline V gene encodes CDR1 LNHDA and CDR2 SQIVND (reference sequence). This CDR3 has 13 residues. Trimming cost V 8 bases and J 11 bases; bases outside gene matches: 11. Here the CDR3 DNA reads TGTGCCAGTTCACAGCAGACAGGGGGCGACGCTTTCTTT. Translation: CASSQQTGGDAFF.

This clone was picked up one time. The chain is built from TRBV10-2 and TRBJ1-1, with D possibly being TRBD1 (5 bases). This CDR3 contains 16 residues. The V end was cut by 4 bases, the J end by 3 bases, with 18 bases between. Per germline, CDR1 WSHSY and CDR2 SAAADI. CDR3 nucleotides: TGCGCCAGCAGTGCCCCCCCGGGACTTGGGGACACTGAAGCTTTCTTT. This encodes CASSAPPGLGDTEAFF.

This clone was picked up one time. CDR3 residues: CASAPPGQGLETQYF. The CDR3 DNA reads as TGTGCCAGCGCTCCCCCGGGACAGGGGTTGGAGACCCAGTACTTC. The chain couples TRBV11-2 to TRBJ2-5, with 10 positions matching TRBD1. The CDR3 has 15 amino acids. V was clipped by 8 bases and J by 5 bases; unmatched bases: 11. Germline CDR1 SGHAT, CDR2 FQNNGV.

The V call is TRBV2, the J call TRBJ2-7; a possible D gene is TRBD2 (5 bases). The CDR3 has 14 residues. Germline V gene lookup returns CDR1 SNHLY and CDR2 FYNNEI. V lost 5 bases to trimming and J lost 3 bases, with 14 bases between them. In nucleotides, the CDR3 is TGTGCCAGCAGTTTCTTAGAGGGCTACTACGAGCAGTACTTC. Translating it yields CASSFLEGYYEQYF.

This clone was picked up a small number of times. The chain joins TRBV5-7 to TRBJ1-5; the D is unclear. Being an ORF, TRBV5-7 has a function that is uncertain. The CDR3 covers 14 residues. Trimming pared 3 bases from V and 9 bases from J, leaving 16 bases between. In DNA form, the CDR3 reads TGTGCCAGCAGCTGGATGGGCCCCGGGAGGCCCCAGCATTTT. Translation: CASSWMGPGRPQHF.

The sample holds one count of this clone. The V gene is TRBV6-2 or TRBV6-3, the J gene TRBJ1-2; a weak D match, TRBD1 (5 bases). There are 14 residues in the CDR3. Germline V gene lookup returns CDR1 MNHEY and CDR2 SVGEGT. V was clipped by 5 bases and J by 2 bases, with 12 bases between them. In nucleotides, the CDR3 is TGTGCCAGCAGTGGGCCCAGGGCAAACTATGGCTACACCTTC. As protein: CASSGPRANYGYTF.

V usage is TRBV10-1 and J usage is TRBJ2-1, with a tentative D call TRBD2 (5 bases). Germline V gene data show CDR1 as WNHNN and CDR2 as SYGVQD (reference sequence). The CDR3 is 15 amino acids. V lost 11 bases and J 5 bases, leaving 22 bases between the germline ends. CDR3 bases: TGCGCCTTACCTATACGGGGTAGACCCCACAATGAGCAGTTCTTC. Translating it yields CALPIRGRPHNEQFF.

V is TRBV27 and J is TRBJ1-1; D perhaps matches TRBD1 (5 bases). The CDR3 consists of 14 residues. CDR1 is MNHEY and CDR2 is SMNVEV in the germline V gene (reference sequence). Trimming removed 1 base from V and 4 bases from J, with 10 bases in between. CDR3 nucleotide sequence: TGTGCCAGCAGTTTATTAGGAGGGGCCACTGAAGCTTTCTTT. Translation: CASSLLGGATEAFF.

CDR3 coding DNA: TGCGCCAGCAGAGCTAGCGGGTCTAGCACAGATACGCAGTATTTT. This gives the protein CASRASGSSTDTQYF. This sequence joins TRBV5-1 and TRBJ2-3, with 8 bases fitting TRBD2. Losses at the gene ends were 5 bases for V and 0 bases for J; bases not matched to a gene: 5. Per germline, CDR1 SGHRS and CDR2 YFSETQ. This CDR3 is built from 15 residues.

The V call is TRBV3-1 (or the pseudogene TRBV3-2), the J call TRBJ1-4; TRBD1 is a possible D gene (5 bases). Germline V gene data show CDR1 as LGHDT and CDR2 as YNNKEL (reference sequence). CDR3 size: 16 residues. Between the trimmed V and J ends, which lost 3 bases and 7 bases, there was a span of 18 bases. CDR3 sequence (DNA): TGTGCCAGCAGCCATTTTGTGTCAGGGTTACGTGAAAAACTGTTTTTT. The encoded protein is CASSHFVSGLREKLFF.

The chain joins TRBV28 to TRBJ1-3; D is uncertain. Per germline, CDR1 MDHEN and CDR2 SYDVKM. The CDR3 is made up of 12 amino acids. Trimming cost V 3 bases and J 8 bases, with 8 bases left between them. The CDR3 region is CASSFDTYTIYF. The CDR3 DNA follows: TGTGCCAGCAGTTTTGACACTTACACCATATATTTT.

The rearrangement uses TRBV30 and TRBJ2-3; 10 nucleotides agree with TRBD2. CDR3 length: 16 residues. The germline gives CDR1 GTSNPN, CDR2 SVGIG (reference sequence). The V and J ends lost 5 bases and 0 bases, in that order; junction bases with no gene match: 8. This chain's CDR3 is CAWGASGGRSTDTQYF. DNA for the CDR3: TGTGCCTGGGGGGCTAGCGGGGGCCGTAGCACAGATACGCAGTATTTT.

The chain has TRBV5-1 and TRBJ1-2, with unresolved D. Germline assignment: CDR1 SGHRS and CDR2 YFSETQ. This CDR3 contains 14 residues. Trimming shortened V by 0 bases and J by 8 bases, and 14 bases separated the two germline ends. In nucleotides, the CDR3 is TGCGCCAGCAGCTTGGAATCGGGGTTGTTGGGCTACACCTTC. Amino acid sequence: CASSLESGLLGYTF.